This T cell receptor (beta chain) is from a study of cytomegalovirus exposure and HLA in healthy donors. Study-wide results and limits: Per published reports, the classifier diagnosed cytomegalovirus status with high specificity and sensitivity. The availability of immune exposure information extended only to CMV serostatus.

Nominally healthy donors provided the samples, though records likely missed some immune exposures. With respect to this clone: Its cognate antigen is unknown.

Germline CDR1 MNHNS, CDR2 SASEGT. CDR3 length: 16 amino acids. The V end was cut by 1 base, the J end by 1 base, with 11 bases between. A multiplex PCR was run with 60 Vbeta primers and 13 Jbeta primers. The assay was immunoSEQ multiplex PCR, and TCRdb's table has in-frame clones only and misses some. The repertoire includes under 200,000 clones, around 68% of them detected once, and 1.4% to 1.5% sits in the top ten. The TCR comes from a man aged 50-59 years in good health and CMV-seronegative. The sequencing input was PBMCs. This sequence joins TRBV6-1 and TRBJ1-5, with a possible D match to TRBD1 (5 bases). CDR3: CASSEGGGMSNQPQHF. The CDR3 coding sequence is TGTGCCAGCAGTGAAGGGGGGGGAATGAGCAATCAGCCCCAGCATTTT.